The entry that follows covers one T cell receptor (beta chain) sequence. In the library, individual cDNA molecules carried attached unique molecular identifiers. TCRdb called the 5' RACE reads again in MiXCR, with one record for every CDR3 protein. The sample lists tens of thousands of distinct CDR3 sequences; over 10% were seen once. The data originate from a study of early T cells in non-severe SARS-CoV-2 infection. In germline, CDR1 is LGHDT, CDR2 YNNKEL (reference sequence). The CDR3 totals 15 residues. Trimming removed 4 bases from V and 5 bases from J; junction bases left unmatched: 5. The chain uses TRBV3-1 and TRBJ2-7; 13 positions match TRBD2. The TCR comes from an adult who was a healthcare worker with PCR-confirmed SARS-CoV-2 infection or an uninfected control (not recorded which). Sequencing was carried out using whole blood. The CDR3 nucleotides are TGTGCCAGCAGCCTACTAGCGGGAGGGCCCCACGAGCAGTACTTC. It yields the protein CASSLLAGGPHEQYF.